A selection of T cell receptor beta chains follows, all from one sample in a study of shared clonotypes between healthy human individuals. Sequenced by immunoSEQ multiplex PCR; TCRdb stores in-frame clones only, minus some. The sample yields some 2.1 million clones, roughly 94% seen once. Sequenced input: naive CD4+ T cells sorted from blood. Every receptor here comes from a young man in good health. CDR3s include the opening cysteine and the closing phenylalanine or tryptophan. The order of the fields is clone size, D gene, J gene, V gene, CDR3 protein, CDR3 DNA. D genes are given only for firm matches. Size tells how often a clone was seen (once, few, many) or the class of an expanded clone, and some rows leave it out.

size: .
D: .
J: TRBJ1-6
V: TRBV10-1
CDR3: CASSEEFRPLHF
DNA: TGCGCCAGCAGTGAGGAGTTTCGACCCCTCCACTTT

size: .
D: .
J: TRBJ2-5
V: TRBV9
CDR3: CASSVGPRGGQETQYF
DNA: TGTGCCAGCAGCGTAGGGCCGAGGGGGGGACAAGAGACCCAGTACTTC

size: .
D: .
J: TRBJ2-5
V: TRBV5-1
CDR3: CASSAMLTEGRETQYF
DNA: TGCGCCAGCAGCGCCATGCTCACCGAGGGCAGGGAGACCCAGTACTTC

size: .
D: .
J: TRBJ2-5
V: TRBV5-4
CDR3: CASSSRGPETQYF
DNA: TGTGCCAGCAGCTCACGAGGCCCGGAGACCCAGTACTTC

size: once
D: .
J: TRBJ1-4
V: TRBV29-1
CDR3: CSVAPGVSNEKLFF
DNA: TGCAGCGTTGCGCCGGGGGTGTCTAATGAAAAACTGTTTTTT

size: .
D: .
J: TRBJ2-5
V: TRBV11-1
CDR3: CASGQDEETQYF
DNA: TGTGCCAGCGGCCAAGATGAAGAGACCCAGTACTTC

size: .
D: TRBD1
J: TRBJ1-1
V: TRBV11-1
CDR3: CASSFRGTGVNTEAFF
DNA: TGTGCCAGCAGCTTTAGGGGGACAGGGGTGAACACTGAAGCTTTCTTT

size: .
D: .
J: TRBJ1-1
V: TRBV29-1
CDR3: CSVAAGNTEAFF
DNA: TGCAGCGTTGCGGCAGGGAACACTGAAGCTTTCTTT

size: .
D: .
J: TRBJ1-1
V: TRBV4-1
CDR3: CASRTPIQGSNTEAFF
DNA: TGCGCCAGCAGGACCCCGATACAGGGTAGCAACACTGAAGCTTTCTTT

size: .
D: TRBD1
J: TRBJ2-3
V: TRBV28
CDR3: CASSPMPGTGGTDTQYF
DNA: TGTGCCAGCAGTCCTATGCCCGGGACAGGGGGCACAGATACGCAGTATTTT

size: .
D: TRBD1
J: TRBJ2-3
V: TRBV9
CDR3: CASSGQGRGTDTQYF
DNA: TGTGCCAGCAGCGGACAGGGGCGAGGGACAGATACGCAGTATTTT

size: once
D: .
J: TRBJ1-2
V: TRBV2
CDR3: CASSGTGLGEHTF
DNA: TGTGCCAGCAGCGGGACGGGGCTCGGAGAGCACACCTTC

size: .
D: .
J: TRBJ1-1
V: TRBV30
CDR3: CAWRERYTEAFF
DNA: TGTGCCTGGAGAGAGAGATACACTGAAGCTTTCTTT

size: .
D: .
J: TRBJ2-3
V: TRBV6-5
CDR3: CASRPPGGTDTQYF
DNA: TGTGCCAGCAGGCCCCCCGGGGGCACAGATACGCAGTATTTT

size: .
D: TRBD1
J: TRBJ1-2
V: TRBV11-2
CDR3: CASSKGQGLGGYTF
DNA: TGTGCCAGCAGCAAGGGACAGGGCTTAGGCGGCTACACCTTC

size: .
D: TRBD1
J: TRBJ1-5
V: TRBV7-2
CDR3: CASSPYTGGSNQPQHF
DNA: TGTGCCAGCAGCCCCTACACAGGGGGGAGCAATCAGCCCCAGCATTTT

size: .
D: TRBD2
J: TRBJ2-1
V: TRBV2
CDR3: CASRLAGPGGGEQFF
DNA: TGTGCCAGCCGACTAGCGGGACCCGGCGGTGGTGAGCAGTTCTTC

size: .
D: .
J: TRBJ2-7
V: TRBV21-1
CDR3: CASSQGSYEQYF
DNA: TGTGCCAGCAGCCAAGGGTCCTACGAGCAGTACTTC

size: .
D: .
J: TRBJ2-3
V: TRBV4-3
CDR3: CASSQEPRVGVDTQYF
DNA: TGCGCCAGCAGCCAAGAGCCCAGGGTTGGAGTGGATACGCAGTATTTT

size: .
D: .
J: TRBJ1-2
V: TRBV19
CDR3: CASSPRQFRLNYGYTF
DNA: TGTGCCAGTAGCCCGAGACAGTTCCGGCTCAACTATGGCTACACCTTC

size: .
D: .
J: TRBJ1-1
V: TRBV19
CDR3: CASSIRIDTEAFF
DNA: TGTGCCAGTAGTATAAGGATTGACACTGAAGCTTTCTTT

size: once
D: TRBD1
J: TRBJ2-2
V: TRBV5-1
CDR3: CASRKGQPGELFF
DNA: TGCGCCAGCAGGAAGGGACAGCCCGGGGAGCTGTTTTTT

size: .
D: .
J: TRBJ1-2
V: TRBV18
CDR3: CASSPDGGYGYTF
DNA: TGTGCCAGCTCACCGGACGGAGGATATGGCTACACCTTC

size: .
D: .
J: TRBJ2-5
V: TRBV30
CDR3: CAWRRAGLGHGTQYF
DNA: TGTGCCTGGAGAAGAGCGGGCCTTGGCCATGGGACCCAGTACTTC

size: .
D: .
J: TRBJ2-7
V: TRBV7-2
CDR3: CASSLAAGFYEQYF
DNA: TGTGCCAGCAGCTTAGCAGCGGGCTTCTACGAGCAGTACTTC

size: .
D: TRBD1
J: TRBJ1-2
V: TRBV30
CDR3: CAWSRRDRDSPYGYTF
DNA: TGTGCCTGGAGTCGGAGGGACAGGGACTCGCCCTATGGCTACACCTTC

size: .
D: TRBD2
J: TRBJ2-5
V: TRBV7-3
CDR3: CASSLRGGAVETQYF
DNA: TGTGCCAGCAGCTTGCGCGGGGGGGCCGTTGAGACCCAGTACTTC

size: .
D: TRBD2
J: TRBJ2-1
V: TRBV27
CDR3: CASSRQRGGLNEQFF
DNA: TGTGCCAGCAGCAGGCAGCGGGGGGGCCTTAATGAGCAGTTCTTC

size: .
D: TRBD2
J: TRBJ2-7
V: TRBV10-1
CDR3: CASSVGSGSGDYEQYF
DNA: TGCGCCAGCAGTGTGGGTAGCGGGAGTGGGGACTACGAGCAGTACTTC

size: .
D: TRBD1
J: TRBJ1-5
V: TRBV7-2
CDR3: CASSQGQGAQPQHF
DNA: TGTGCCAGCAGCCAAGGACAGGGGGCTCAGCCCCAGCATTTT

size: .
D: .
J: TRBJ1-3
V: TRBV25-1
CDR3: CASKVTGNTIYF
DNA: TGTGCCAGCAAGGTTACGGGAAACACCATATATTTT

size: .
D: TRBD1
J: TRBJ2-7
V: TRBV11-2
CDR3: CASSLDIQGAGYEQYF
DNA: TGTGCCAGCAGCTTAGATATACAGGGGGCGGGCTACGAGCAGTACTTC

size: .
D: .
J: TRBJ2-1
V: TRBV5-1
CDR3: CASSLVKSSYNEQFF
DNA: TGCGCCAGCAGCTTGGTTAAGAGCTCCTACAATGAGCAGTTCTTC

size: .
D: TRBD1
J: TRBJ1-2
V: TRBV9
CDR3: CASSVDRTGYKGYTF
DNA: TGTGCCAGCAGCGTAGACCGGACAGGGTATAAGGGCTACACCTTC

size: .
D: TRBD2
J: TRBJ2-7
V: TRBV18
CDR3: CASSESGGTAYEQYF
DNA: TGTGCCAGCTCGGAAAGCGGGGGGACGGCCTACGAGCAGTACTTC

size: .
D: TRBD2
J: TRBJ2-3
V: TRBV7-8
CDR3: CASSLPGLAGGTSTDTQYF
DNA: TGTGCCAGCAGCTTGCCGGGACTAGCGGGGGGGACTAGCACAGATACGCAGTATTTT

size: .
D: .
J: TRBJ1-4
V: TRBV30
CDR3: CAWSSRVGEKLFF
DNA: TGTGCCTGGAGTAGTAGGGTCGGGGAAAAACTGTTTTTT

size: .
D: .
J: TRBJ1-1
V: TRBV30
CDR3: CAAGTNPGNTEAFF
DNA: TGTGCGGCCGGGACGAACCCTGGGAACACTGAAGCTTTCTTT

size: .
D: .
J: TRBJ1-2
V: TRBV6-1
CDR3: CASSESRFSSYGYTF
DNA: TGTGCCAGCAGTGAAAGTCGATTTTCTAGCTATGGCTACACCTTC

size: .
D: .
J: TRBJ2-1
V: TRBV11-2
CDR3: CASSYLGGYNEQFF
DNA: TGTGCCAGCAGCTACCTGGGGGGCTACAATGAGCAGTTCTTC

size: .
D: .
J: TRBJ2-7
V: TRBV6-5
CDR3: CASSFLRESYEQYF
DNA: TGTGCCAGCAGTTTTCTGAGGGAGTCTTACGAGCAGTACTTC

size: .
D: .
J: TRBJ2-6
V: TRBV5-6
CDR3: CASSGASGANVLTF
DNA: TGTGCCAGCAGCGGGGCCTCTGGGGCCAACGTCCTGACTTTC